The 24 T cell receptor beta chains reported below all come from one sample, sequenced in a study of monozygotic twins with inflammatory bowel disease (dated by TCRdb to the late 2010s). The library was produced with 5' RACE. These reads were obtained on an Illumina HiSeq 2500. Each CDR3 protein sequence appears as one entry after TCRdb reprocessed the reads, and no DNA is included. The sample table records some 150,000 distinct CDR3 sequences. The top ten clonotypes cover approximately 7.4% of the sample. The specimen was blood. The receptor set was obtained from a human donor with ulcerative colitis or Crohn's disease, or a healthy co-twin of an affected twin (not recorded which).

The rearrangement links TRBV7-2 to TRBJ2-7; TCRdb's D call of TRBD2 is untestable without DNA. The CDR3 contains 16 residues. Germline V CDR1 and CDR2: SGHTA, FQGNSA. The CDR3 reads CASSLGERDGDYEQYF.

This rearrangement joins TRBV12-3 or TRBV12-4 to TRBJ1-5. This CDR3 has 12 residues. The CDR3 loop reads CASSFWDQPQHF.

The gene calls are TRBV29-1 and TRBJ1-1; TCRdb's assignment of TRBD1 cannot be checked, as there is no DNA. This CDR3 region has 11 residues. Per the germline V gene, CDR1 is SQVTM and CDR2 is ANQGSEA. The CDR3 spells CSVGGVTEAFF.

The chain couples TRBV20-1 to TRBJ2-5; TCRdb outputs TRBD2, but without DNA this stays unchecked. The CDR3 is 14 amino acids. Looked up from germline, CDR1 is DFQATT and CDR2 is SNEGSKA (reference sequence). The CDR3 is CSARGGPIRETQYF.

The chain links TRBV27 to TRBJ2-3; the TRBD2 assignment by TCRdb is unverifiable without DNA. This CDR3 is built from 17 residues. The germline gives CDR1 MNHEY, CDR2 SMNVEV (reference sequence). The CDR3 protein is CASSFLLAGGGTDTQYF.

This sequence joins TRBV7-9 and TRBJ1-5. The CDR3 spans 12 residues. Germline V lookup: CDR1 SEHNR, CDR2 FQNEAQ (reference sequence). CDR3 amino acids: CASSFQNQPQHF.

The chain combines TRBV6-1 with TRBJ1-2; checking the TCRdb D call of TRBD1 is not possible without DNA. The CDR3 has 14 amino acids. Per the germline V gene, CDR1 is MNHNS and CDR2 is SASEGT. The CDR3 loop reads CASSPDRGKSGYTF.

This chain joins TRBV29-1 and TRBJ2-5; TCRdb names TRBD1, which stays unverified in the absence of DNA. Germline V gene sequence: CDR1 SQVTM, CDR2 ANQGSEA. This CDR3 is 12 amino acids long. Here the CDR3 reads CSVVRGQETQYF.

V is TRBV6-2 or TRBV6-3 and J is TRBJ1-5. The CDR3 loop spans 15 amino acids. Germline lookup yields CDR1 MNHEY and CDR2 SVGEGT. This CDR3 is CASSDGTPLHQPQHF.

The chain has TRBV19 and TRBJ2-1; TCRdb indicates TRBD2, and absent DNA this call remains unverified. Per germline, CDR1 LNHDA and CDR2 SQIVND (reference sequence). The CDR3 is made up of 14 amino acids. The CDR3 here is CASNSASRSGEQFF.

This sequence joins TRBV7-9 and TRBJ1-6. The CDR3 length is 16 residues. Germline loops: CDR1 SEHNR, CDR2 FQNEAQ (reference sequence). Here the CDR3 reads CASTFYLGSYNSPLHF.

This sequence joins TRBV10-1 and TRBJ2-7; TCRdb indicates TRBD1, and absent DNA this call remains unverified. The CDR3 totals 15 residues. Germline values: CDR1 WNHNN, CDR2 SYGVQD (reference sequence). This CDR3 reads CASSVAKGKGYEQYF.

The chain uses TRBV29-1 and TRBJ2-7; absent DNA, TCRdb's TRBD1 call cannot be checked. There are 14 residues in the CDR3. Germline CDR1 reads SQVTM; CDR2 reads ANQGSEA. The CDR3 region is CSVNPAGKGDEQYF.

The rearrangement links TRBV11-3 to TRBJ1-1; TCRdb picks TRBD1, but there is no DNA to check that call. CDR3 length: 13 amino acids. CDR1 is SGHNT and CDR2 is YENEEA in the germline V gene. CDR3 loop: CASSRREGTEAFF.

The chain is built from TRBV4-1 and TRBJ2-5. The CDR3 is 11 amino acids. Per germline, CDR1 MGHRA and CDR2 YSYEKL. The CDR3 region is CASSLRESQYF.

The rearrangement links TRBV4-3 to TRBJ2-6; lacking DNA, the TRBD2 call made by TCRdb goes unchecked. CDR1 and CDR2 (germline): LGHNA, YSLEER. This CDR3 spans 19 amino acids. The CDR3 loop reads CASSQEGSGRLTGANVLTF.

The rearrangement uses TRBV9 and TRBJ1-1; as DNA is missing, the TRBD1 call by TCRdb cannot be tested. CDR1 is SGDLS, CDR2 YYNGEE, per germline. CDR3 length: 16 residues. The CDR3 sequence: CASSLQSGERDTEAFF.

The chain has TRBV2 and TRBJ2-1; as DNA is missing, the TRBD2 call by TCRdb cannot be tested. The CDR3 is 12 amino acids. Germline V CDR1 and CDR2: SNHLY, FYNNEI. The chain's CDR3 is CASSATIAGGFF.

The V and J genes are TRBV5-1 and TRBJ2-7; the D gene TCRdb calls, TRBD1, cannot be checked with no DNA. Germline V gives CDR1 SGHRS, CDR2 YFSETQ. This CDR3 is 16 amino acids long. CDR3 residues: CASSLGTGGGIGEQYF.

The chain employs TRBV5-4 and TRBJ2-1. The CDR3 runs to 15 residues. Germline CDR1 reads SGHNT; CDR2 reads YYREEE (reference sequence). CDR3 sequence reads: CASSLDSSSYNEQFF.

The chain employs TRBV6-5 and TRBJ2-5; TCRdb's D call of TRBD1 is untestable without DNA. CDR3 length equals 15 residues. Germline V CDR1 and CDR2: MNHEY, SVGAGI. This CDR3 reads CASSYGVYRDETQYF.

The chain links TRBV20-1 to TRBJ2-7; lacking DNA, the TRBD2 call made by TCRdb goes unchecked. The CDR3 runs to 18 residues. Germline CDR1 DFQATT, CDR2 SNEGSKA (reference sequence). This CDR3 reads CSATSPGLAGVIHHEQYF.

The chain couples TRBV5-1 to TRBJ2-5; the TCRdb D gene call, TRBD1, has no DNA to confirm it. The CDR3 runs to 14 residues. CDR1 and CDR2 (germline): SGHRS, YFSETQ. CDR3: CASSPGWTQGTQYF. Full variable domain (remainder filled in from reference TRBV5-1 and TRBJ2-5): KAGVTQTPRYLIKTRGQQVTLSCSPISGHRSVSWYQQTPGQGLQFLFEYFSETQRNKGNFPGRFSGRQFSNSRSEMNVSTLELGDSALYLCASSPGWTQGTQYFGPGTRLLVL.

The gene calls are TRBV11-1 and TRBJ2-1; TCRdb designates TRBD1, a call that cannot be tested without DNA. Per the germline V gene, CDR1 is SGHAT and CDR2 is FQDESV (reference sequence). CDR3 size: 14 residues. CDR3 region: CASSLAGGHNEQFF. Using reference TRBV11-1 and TRBJ2-1 for the parts outside the CDR3, the full variable domain is EAEVAQSPRYKITEKSQAVAFWCDPISGHATLYWYRQILGQGPELLVQFQDESVVDDSQLPKDRFSAERLKGVDSTLKIQPAELGDSAMYLCASSLAGGHNEQFFGPGTRLTVL.